This T cell receptor beta chain was identified during a study of blood T cells in healthy people across ages. This clonotype appeared a few times. The study isolated at least 7 million PBMCs from each sample. This CDR3 has 14 residues. Trimming removed 5 bases from V and 4 bases from J; junction bases left unmatched: 7. Germline V gene data show CDR1 as SEHNR and CDR2 as FQNEAQ (reference sequence). Together with a sample-barcoded 5' primer, a J-beta primer mix was included in a second PCR lasting about 7 to 11 cycles. TCRdb reprocessed the 5' RACE reads with MiXCR, giving one entry per CDR3 protein. Found here are about 1.6 million distinct CDR3 sequences, 30% to 35% of them singletons; the top ten hold over 9%.

The chain is built from TRBV7-9 and TRBJ1-2; TRBD1 aligns across 7 bases. This clonotype was obtained from a woman between 25 and 40 years old in good health. Sequenced sample: blood. The CDR3 sequence: CASSRDRAGYGYTF. The CDR3 bases are TGTGCCAGCAGCCGAGACAGGGCAGGCTATGGCTACACCTTC.